This passage covers 23 T cell receptor beta chains from one sample sequenced in a study of cytotoxic CD8 clonotypes in ibrutinib-treated CLL. The method was immunoSEQ multiplex PCR; TCRdb's version includes in-frame clones alone and lacks a portion of them. The sample lists over 130,000 clones, 65% to 85% seen once, with less than 9% in the top ten. The source material was PBMCs, sampled after 36 months of ibrutinib treatment. The receptors were gathered from a human donor with chronic lymphocytic leukemia.

This rearrangement joins TRBV11-1 to TRBJ2-5; D gene ambiguous. There are 14 residues in the CDR3. CDR1 and CDR2 from the germline V gene are SGHAT and FQDESV (reference sequence). Trimming left V 4 bases short and J 4 bases short, with 13 bases between. Here the CDR3 reads CASSSPLGAETQYF. CDR3 nucleotide sequence: TGTGCCAGCAGCTCACCTCTAGGCGCAGAGACCCAGTACTTC.

V usage is TRBV18 and J usage is TRBJ2-3; no reliable D call. The CDR3 loop spans 12 amino acids. Trimming shortened V by 5 bases and J by 2 bases, and 5 bases separated the two germline ends. Per germline, CDR1 KGHSH and CDR2 LQKENI. CDR3 sequence: CASSSYTDTQYF. CDR3 bases: TGTGCCAGCTCATCCTACACAGATACGCAGTATTTT. Based on the CDR3 plus reference TRBV18 and TRBJ2-3, the full variable domain is NAGVMQNPRHLVRRRGQEARLRCSPMKGHSHVYWYRQLPEEGLKFMVYLQKENIIDESGMPKERFSAEFPKEGPSILRIQQVVRGDSAAYFCASSSYTDTQYFGPGTRLTVL.

The J gene is TRBJ2-2, the V gene TRBV11-2; D remains unclear. The germline V gene has CDR1 SGHAT and CDR2 FQNNGV. V lost 5 bases, J lost 7 bases, and 8 bases lay in between. The CDR3 runs 12 residues. CDR3 amino acids: CASSPRRGELFF. The DNA of the CDR3 is TGTGCCAGCAGCCCTCGGCGCGGGGAGCTGTTTTTT.

V is TRBV29-1 and J is TRBJ1-3, with D possibly matching TRBD1 (6 bases). CDR1 and CDR2 from the germline V gene are SQVTM and ANQGSEA. There are 14 residues in the CDR3. Trimming removed 4 bases at V and 1 base at J, with 11 bases between. DNA for the CDR3: TGCAGCGTTGCCCCAGGGGCTTCTGGAAACACCATATATTTT. Its protein product is CSVAPGASGNTIYF.

The rearrangement links TRBV11-1 to TRBJ2-1; 7 positions agree with TRBD1. The CDR3 length is 16 residues. From germline, CDR1 is SGHAT and CDR2 FQDESV (reference sequence). J lost 5 bases, V lost 5 bases, and 12 bases had no gene match. The CDR3 bases are TGTGCCAGCAGCCCCCCGCGGCCGACAGGGAACAATGAGCAGTTCTTC. Protein sequence: CASSPPRPTGNNEQFF. The full variable domain, its missing parts supplied by reference TRBV11-1 and TRBJ2-1, is EAEVAQSPRYKITEKSQAVAFWCDPISGHATLYWYRQILGQGPELLVQFQDESVVDDSQLPKDRFSAERLKGVDSTLKIQPAELGDSAMYLCASSPPRPTGNNEQFFGPGTRLTVL.

The chain has TRBV30 and TRBJ1-2; D perhaps matches TRBD1 (5 bases). This CDR3 has 13 amino acids. The germline V gene has CDR1 GTSNPN and CDR2 SVGIG (reference sequence). V lost 3 bases and J 5 bases, leaving 13 bases between the germline ends. CDR3 in DNA: TGTGCCTGGAGCCAGGGTTTAGGGTATGGCTACACCTTC. Translation gives CAWSQGLGYGYTF.

This chain links TRBV19 with TRBJ1-1, with TRBD1 identical over 7 bases. The V gene end was trimmed by 0 bases and the J gene end by 7 bases; junction bases not matched to a gene: 5. The CDR3 consists of 14 residues. Germline values: CDR1 LNHDA, CDR2 SQIVND (reference sequence). This CDR3 reads CASSIDATGLEAFF. CDR3 bases: TGTGCCAGTAGTATAGACGCGACAGGGCTTGAAGCTTTCTTT.

In DNA, the CDR3 is TGTGCCAGCTCACCCCGGACAGGGGCTGGAGAGACCCAGTACTTC. Amino acid sequence: CASSPRTGAGETQYF. This chain uses TRBV18 with TRBJ2-5, with 9 bases that match TRBD1. J was trimmed by 4 bases and V by 3 bases; bases with no gene match: 6. The germline gives CDR1 KGHSH, CDR2 LQKENI. The CDR3 spans 15 residues.

V and J are TRBV6-4 and TRBJ2-3; D is uncertain. The CDR3 length is 15 residues. The germline V and J ends were trimmed by 2 bases and 4 bases, with 13 bases remaining between them. CDR1 and CDR2 (germline): MRHNA, SNTAGT. The CDR3 spells CASSDQPGVADTQYF. CDR3 sequence (DNA): TGTGCCAGCAGTGACCAGCCTGGGGTCGCAGATACGCAGTATTTT.

V and J are TRBV19 and TRBJ2-7; TRBD1 aligns across 10 bases. The V segment lost 4 bases and the J segment 0 bases; nucleotides outside the gene matches: 12. Germline CDR1 and CDR2: LNHDA and SQIVND (reference sequence). The CDR3 has 18 residues. The CDR3 DNA follows: TGTGCCAGTAGTAGCCGCCGACCGGGACAGGGGTTCTCCTACGAGCAGTACTTC. Translated: CASSSRRPGQGFSYEQYF.

CDR3 in amino acids: CASRLGTESYTF. CDR3 nucleotide sequence: TGTGCCAGTAGACTGGGGACAGAAAGCTACACCTTC. The gene calls are TRBV19 and TRBJ1-2; 7 bases match TRBD1. Trimming removed 6 bases from V and 9 bases from J; junction bases left unmatched: 7. The CDR3 runs 12 residues. CDR1 is LNHDA, CDR2 SQIVND, per germline (reference sequence).

The chain employs TRBV18 and TRBJ2-7; D uncertain. The CDR3 has 13 residues. Deletions cut 0 bases from V and 3 bases from J, with 6 bases between. Per germline, CDR1 KGHSH and CDR2 LQKENI. CDR3 nucleotides: TGTGCCAGCTCACCACCGGAAGTCTACGAGCAGTACTTC. It yields the protein CASSPPEVYEQYF.

The V and J genes are TRBV6-4 and TRBJ2-4, with D unresolved. V lost 3 bases and J 5 bases, leaving 8 bases between the germline ends. The germline CDR1 and CDR2 sequences are MRHNA and SNTAGT. CDR3 length: 13 residues. In nucleotides, the CDR3 is TGTGCCAGCAGTGAAGACGGACAAAACATTCAGTACTTC. This codes for CASSEDGQNIQYF.

V usage is TRBV13 and J usage is TRBJ2-4; 9 nucleotides agree with TRBD2. Germline assignment: CDR1 PRHDT and CDR2 FYEKMQ (reference sequence). V lost 1 base to trimming and J lost 3 bases; unmatched junction nucleotides: 10. The CDR3 loop spans 18 amino acids. CDR3 protein: CASSLVAGGPFDKNIQYF. DNA of the CDR3: TGTGCCAGCAGCTTAGTGGCGGGAGGGCCTTTTGACAAAAACATTCAGTACTTC.

The chain has TRBV7-9 and TRBJ1-2; 10 bases line up with TRBD1. This CDR3 region has 17 residues. The trim removed 5 bases at V and 3 bases at J, leaving 12 bases unmatched. Per the germline V gene, CDR1 is SEHNR and CDR2 is FQNEAQ (reference sequence). The CDR3 coding sequence is TGTGCCAGCAGCCAGCGACAGGGGGCATCTCTGTACTATGGCTACACCTTC. It yields the protein CASSQRQGASLYYGYTF.

The chain joins TRBV19 to TRBJ2-5; D gene ambiguous. The CDR3 contains 16 residues. CDR1 LNHDA and CDR2 SQIVND come from the germline V gene (reference sequence). Trimming stripped 2 bases from V and 2 bases from J, with 15 bases between. Written as DNA, the CDR3 is TGTGCCAGTAGTATAATCGGATGGGCCAGACAAGAGACCCAGTACTTC. Translating gives CASSIIGWARQETQYF.

This clone was counted a few times. Distinct nucleotide sequences in the sample also encode this CDR3. For the CDR3, the DNA is TGTGCCAGCAGGCCCTATAGCAATCAGCCCCAGCATTTT. Encoded protein: CASRPYSNQPQHF. The chain recombines TRBV27 with TRBJ1-5, with D uncertain. Deletions cut 6 bases from V and 0 bases from J, with 6 bases between. This CDR3 is built from 13 residues. The V gene's germline CDR1 is MNHEY and CDR2 SMNVEV (reference sequence).

This clone has only a few counts. The V gene is TRBV5-1, the J gene TRBJ2-2; 8 nucleotides line up with TRBD1. V was pared by 4 bases and J by 8 bases, with 10 bases of the junction left unmatched. This CDR3 is 15 amino acids long. Germline V gene data show CDR1 as SGHRS and CDR2 as YFSETQ. CDR3 sequence: CASSHGQGALGELFF. The CDR3 DNA reads TGCGCCAGCAGCCATGGGCAGGGGGCGCTGGGGGAGCTGTTTTTT.

The chain couples TRBV5-4 to TRBJ2-7; the match to TRBD1 covers 9 bases. With V trimmed by 3 bases and J by 6 bases, 10 bases remained unmatched. CDR3 length: 15 amino acids. CDR1 is SGHNT and CDR2 is YYREEE in the germline V gene (reference sequence). CDR3 region: CASSSPGQGLREQYF. CDR3 nucleotide sequence: TGTGCCAGCAGCTCCCCGGGACAGGGACTGCGCGAGCAGTACTTC.

J is TRBJ1-6 and V is TRBV28, with TRBD1 matching 8 bases. The V segment lost 4 bases and the J segment 11 bases; nucleotides outside the gene matches: 7. In germline, CDR1 is MDHEN, CDR2 SYDVKM. CDR3 size: 14 residues. The CDR3 DNA reads TGTGCCAGCAGTTCGACTGGACAGGGTCCACCCCTCCACTTT. Translation gives CASSSTGQGPPLHF.

The J gene is TRBJ1-5, the V gene TRBV5-6; no clear D. V was pared by 0 bases and J by 3 bases, with 7 bases between. The CDR3 runs 14 residues. The germline V gene has CDR1 SGHDT and CDR2 YYEEEE. Here the CDR3 DNA reads TGTGCCAGCAGCTTGGGAGGGTCCAATCAGCCCCAGCATTTT. Protein: CASSLGGSNQPQHF. The full variable domain, completed using reference TRBV5-6 and TRBJ1-5, is DAGVTQSPTHLIKTRGQQVTLRCSPKSGHDTVSWYQQALGQGPQFIFQYYEEEERQRGNFPDRFSGHQFPNYSSELNVNALLLGDSALYLCASSLGGSNQPQHFGDGTRLSIL.

The rearrangement uses TRBV4-1 and TRBJ2-1; TRBD1 is a possible D gene (5 bases). Looked up from germline, CDR1 is MGHRA and CDR2 is YSYEKL. The CDR3 runs to 18 residues. V gave up 0 bases and J gave up 4 bases, with 19 bases separating them. CDR3 in DNA: TGCGCCAGCAGCCAAGATAGGTCAAGAGACAGATATTACAATGAGCAGTTCTTC. Translation gives CASSQDRSRDRYYNEQFF.

V and J are TRBV10-1 and TRBJ2-7; the D gene is possibly TRBD1 (6 bases). V shed 4 bases and J shed 2 bases, with 15 bases lying between them. The CDR3 is 15 amino acids. CDR1 and CDR2 from the germline V gene are WNHNN and SYGVQD (reference sequence). The CDR3 loop reads CASSGSGTTPYEQYF. In nucleotides, the CDR3 is TGCGCCAGCAGTGGATCCGGGACAACCCCCTACGAGCAGTACTTC.